What follows are 13 T cell receptor beta chains derived from one specimen sequenced in a study of cytomegalovirus exposure and HLA in healthy donors. In the PCR, 60 Vbeta and 13 Jbeta primers were used. Measured with immunoSEQ multiplex PCR; TCRdb has only the in-frame clones, and not every one. The profile shows approximately 140,000 clones, around 81% of them singletons. The sequenced sample consisted of PBMCs. All receptors come from a man between 35 and 55 years old in good health and CMV-seropositive.

The gene calls are TRBV4-1 and TRBJ2-7; tentatively, D is TRBD1 (6 bases). The CDR3 totals 15 residues. Germline assignment: CDR1 MGHRA and CDR2 YSYEKL. V lost 1 base and J lost 1, with 11 bases in between. CDR3 protein: CASSQGQDLSYEQYF. The CDR3 DNA sequence: TGCGCCAGCAGCCAAGGACAGGACCTTTCCTACGAGCAGTACTTC.

The chain is built from TRBV4-3 and TRBJ2-7; TRBD2 is a possible D gene (6 bases). The V gene's germline CDR1 is LGHNA and CDR2 YSLEER. This CDR3 region has 13 residues. The ends were cut back, 2 bases at V and 5 bases at J, with 10 bases in the middle. CDR3: CASSQFTGDEQYF. CDR3 nucleotides: TGCGCCAGCAGCCAATTCACGGGGGACGAGCAGTACTTC.

V usage is TRBV6-1 and J usage is TRBJ2-7; 8 bases map to TRBD1. This CDR3 has 15 residues. From germline, CDR1 is MNHNS and CDR2 SASEGT. V lost 3 bases, J lost 2 bases, and 6 bases stayed unmatched. The CDR3 sequence is CASSDEGQAAYEQYF. The CDR3 DNA follows: TGTGCCAGCAGTGATGAGGGACAGGCCGCCTACGAGCAGTACTTC.

This clone came up a few times. The genes are TRBV7-2 and TRBJ1-1, with a possible D match to TRBD1 (6 bases). Germline V CDR1 and CDR2: SGHTA, FQGNSA. Trimming left V 1 base short and J 4 bases short, with 16 bases between. The CDR3 contains 16 residues. The CDR3 sequence: CASSLGKAGVSTEAFF. The CDR3 coding sequence is TGTGCCAGCAGCTTAGGAAAGGCAGGGGTTAGCACTGAAGCTTTCTTT.

This clone was detected once. V is TRBV7-2 and J is TRBJ2-7, with 7 nucleotides matching TRBD1. The CDR3 extends over 14 amino acids. Germline assignment: CDR1 SGHTA and CDR2 FQGNSA. Trimming cost V 4 bases and J 6 bases; bases outside gene matches: 9. The CDR3 DNA reads as TGTGCCAGCAGCTCCCAGGGACAGATCGGCGAGCAGTACTTC. It translates to CASSSQGQIGEQYF.

The rearrangement joins TRBV2 to TRBJ2-7; D is unresolved. The germline V gene encodes CDR1 SNHLY and CDR2 FYNNEI. CDR3 size: 14 residues. V was shortened by 4 bases and J by 3 bases, with 13 bases between the two germline ends. The CDR3 spells CASSVSKSVYEQYF. The CDR3 coding sequence is TGTGCCAGCAGTGTAAGTAAAAGCGTCTACGAGCAGTACTTC.

The V and J genes are TRBV18 and TRBJ1-2; TRBD1 aligns across 8 bases. V gave up 3 bases and J gave up 7 bases; unmatched junction bases: 10. The germline V gene has CDR1 KGHSH and CDR2 LQKENI. This CDR3 has 15 residues. The CDR3 here is CASSPRTDREAGYTF. The CDR3, as DNA: TGTGCCAGCTCACCCCGGACGGACAGGGAGGCTGGCTACACCTTC. The full variable domain, rest sourced from reference TRBV18 and TRBJ1-2, is NAGVMQNPRHLVRRRGQEARLRCSPMKGHSHVYWYRQLPEEGLKFMVYLQKENIIDESGMPKERFSAEFPKEGPSILRIQQVVRGDSAAYFCASSPRTDREAGYTFGSGTRLTVV.

The V gene is TRBV15, the J gene TRBJ1-5; D might be TRBD1 (6 bases). Germline CDR1 LNHNV, CDR2 YYDKDF (reference sequence). Trimming pared 5 bases from V and 11 bases from J, leaving 19 bases between. This CDR3 has 14 residues. The CDR3 region has the DNA TGTGCCACCAGCTCCCCTGTGGGGGCGCGGGCCCAGCATTTT. Its translation is CATSSPVGARAQHF.

The chain links TRBV5-1 to TRBJ2-5; TRBD1 matches at 7 bases. The tail of the sequence fits TRBJ2-7 better, so the J call may be wrong. There are 17 residues in the CDR3. The germline V gene encodes CDR1 SGHRS and CDR2 YFSETQ. CDR3 residues: CASSYRGHLTLQYEQYF. Written as DNA, the CDR3 is TGCGCCAGCAGCTACAGGGGACATCTCACCCTCCAATACGAGCAGTACTTC.

This chain uses TRBV19 with TRBJ2-1, with a weak D call TRBD2 (6 bases). The germline CDR1 and CDR2 sequences are LNHDA and SQIVND (reference sequence). Trimming pared 7 bases from V and 4 bases from J, leaving 20 bases between. The CDR3 has 16 amino acids. DNA of the CDR3: TGTGCCAGTACTCGATCCTACGGGACTTCTTACAATGAGCAGTTCTTC. Translated: CASTRSYGTSYNEQFF.

This clone was seen a handful of times. V gene TRBV27 combines with J gene TRBJ1-3, with D maybe TRBD1 (6 bases). This CDR3 comprises 17 residues. The germline CDR1 and CDR2 sequences are MNHEY and SMNVEV (reference sequence). V was clipped by 4 bases and J by 4 bases, with 20 bases between them. CDR3 protein: CASSSSPRGRRGNTIYF. CDR3 nucleotides: TGTGCCAGCAGTTCTTCCCCCAGGGGACGGAGAGGAAACACCATATATTTT.

This sequence joins TRBV2 and TRBJ2-3; the D is unclear. V was clipped by 3 bases and J by 2 bases, with 12 bases between them. This CDR3 spans 15 amino acids. Germline V gives CDR1 SNHLY, CDR2 FYNNEI. In nucleotides, the CDR3 is TGTGCCAGCAGTGATGGGCCCCCAACCACAGATACGCAGTATTTT. Amino acids: CASSDGPPTTDTQYF.

The chain is built from TRBV14 and TRBJ1-1; D might be TRBD1 (6 bases). This CDR3 has 14 residues. Germline loops: CDR1 SGHDN, CDR2 FVKESK. Trimming shortened V by 1 base and J by 3 bases, and 9 bases separated the two germline ends. CDR3 nucleotides: TGTGCCAGCAGCCAAGTTTACAGGGACACTGAAGCTTTCTTT. Encoded protein: CASSQVYRDTEAFF. The variable domain in full, completed from reference TRBV14 and TRBJ1-1, reads EAGVTQFPSHSVIEKGQTVTLRCDPISGHDNLYWYRRVMGKEIKFLLHFVKESKQDESGMPNNRFLAERTGGTYSTLKVQPAELEDSGVYFCASSQVYRDTEAFFGQGTRLTVV.